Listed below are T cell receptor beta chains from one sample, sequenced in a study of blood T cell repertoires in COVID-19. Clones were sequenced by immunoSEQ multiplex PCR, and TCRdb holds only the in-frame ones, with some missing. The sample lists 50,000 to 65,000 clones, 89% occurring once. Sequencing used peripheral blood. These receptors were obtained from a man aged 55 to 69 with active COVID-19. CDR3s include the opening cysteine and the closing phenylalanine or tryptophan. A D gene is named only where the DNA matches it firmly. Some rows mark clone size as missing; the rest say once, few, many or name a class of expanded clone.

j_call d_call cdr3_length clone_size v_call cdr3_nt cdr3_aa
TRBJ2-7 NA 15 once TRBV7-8 TGTGCCAGCAGCTTAGAGGCAGGCGAGTCCTACGAGCAGTACTTC CASSLEAGESYEQYF
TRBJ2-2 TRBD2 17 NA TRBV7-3 TGTGCCAGCAGCTTAACGGGGACTAGCGGGAATGCCGGGGAGCTGTTTTTT CASSLTGTSGNAGELFF
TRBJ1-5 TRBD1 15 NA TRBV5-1 TGCGCCAGCAGCGAAACAGGGGGGTCCAATCAGCCCCAGCATTTT CASSETGGSNQPQHF
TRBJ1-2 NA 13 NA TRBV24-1 TGTGCCACCAGCTCTAGGGGGGGAGTTGGCTACACCTTC CATSSRGGVGYTF
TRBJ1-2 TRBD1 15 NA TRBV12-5 TGTGCTAGTGCTGACGGGGACAGGATTAGCTATGGCTACACCTTC CASADGDRISYGYTF
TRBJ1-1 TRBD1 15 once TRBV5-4 TGTGCCAGCAGCTTACATACAGGGGGTTACACTGAAGCTTTCTTT CASSLHTGGYTEAFF
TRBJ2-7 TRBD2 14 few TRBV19 TGTGCCAGTAGTATAACTAGCGGGATGTACGAGCAGTACTTC CASSITSGMYEQYF
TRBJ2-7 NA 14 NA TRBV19 TGTGCCAGTAGTGAGCTAGCGTGGGCCTACGAGCAGTACTTC CASSELAWAYEQYF
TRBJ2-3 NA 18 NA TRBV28 TGTGCCAGCAGTCCAGGGACAAATCCGTTGTCAGCTACAGATACGCAGTATTTT CASSPGTNPLSATDTQYF
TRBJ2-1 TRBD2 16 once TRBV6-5 TGTGCCAGCAGTTCCGGGACTAGCGGGCACTACAATGAGCAGTTCTTC CASSSGTSGHYNEQFF
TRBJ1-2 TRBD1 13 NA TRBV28 TGTGCCAGCGGGAGTCAGGGGGCTGGAGGCTACACCTTC CASGSQGAGGYTF
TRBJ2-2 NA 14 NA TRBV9 TGTGCCAGCAGCGCACAGGGATCTTCCGGGGAGCTGTTTTTT CASSAQGSSGELFF
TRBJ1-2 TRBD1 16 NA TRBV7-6 TGTGCCAGCAGCTTAACCGCGGGACAGGGGAACTATGGCTACACCTTC CASSLTAGQGNYGYTF
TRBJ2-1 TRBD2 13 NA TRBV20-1 TGCAGTGCTAGTGCAACTAGCGGCAATGAGCAGTTCTTC CSASATSGNEQFF
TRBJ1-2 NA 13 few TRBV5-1 TGCGCCAGCAGCTTTCTGACAGACTATGGCTACACCTTC CASSFLTDYGYTF
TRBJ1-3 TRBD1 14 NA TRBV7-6 TGTGCCAGCAGCCTAGACAGGGTTGGAAACACCATATATTTT CASSLDRVGNTIYF
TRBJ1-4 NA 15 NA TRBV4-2 TGTGCCAGCAGCCAAGCGGGGATGACTAATGAAAAACTGTTTTTT CASSQAGMTNEKLFF
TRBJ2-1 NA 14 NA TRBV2 TGTGCCAGCAGTGGCAGGGCCTCCCCCAATGAGCAGTTCTTC CASSGRASPNEQFF
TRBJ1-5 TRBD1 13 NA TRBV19 TGTGCCAGTAGTAGGGACAGGAATCAGCCCCAGCATTTT CASSRDRNQPQHF
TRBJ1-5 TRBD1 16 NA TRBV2 TGTGCCAGCAGTGAGCGGGCCAGGGGGCTCAATCAGCCCCAGCATTTT CASSERARGLNQPQHF
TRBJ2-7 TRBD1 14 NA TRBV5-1 TGCGCCAGCAGTTTACAGGGGGCGAGCCACGAGCAGTACTTC CASSLQGASHEQYF
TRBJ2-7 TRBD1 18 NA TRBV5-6 TGTGCCAGCAGCCTTACTTGGTCTCGAGGGGGCGCGACCTACGAGCAGTACTTC CASSLTWSRGGATYEQYF
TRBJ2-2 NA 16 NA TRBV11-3 TGTGCCAGCAGCACGGGACTTTTAAGTGGCACCGGGGAGCTGTTTTTT CASSTGLLSGTGELFF
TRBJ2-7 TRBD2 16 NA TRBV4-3 TGCGCCAGCAGCCACGTTAGCGGGAGCCCAACCTACGAGCAGTACTTC CASSHVSGSPTYEQYF
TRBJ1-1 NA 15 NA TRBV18 TGTGCCAGCTCACGACAGCAGACGGGGAACACTGAAGCTTTCTTT CASSRQQTGNTEAFF
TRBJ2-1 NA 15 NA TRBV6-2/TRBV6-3 TGTGCCAGCAGTTACTCGAGGCAGGGTAGCAATGAGCAGTTCTTC CASSYSRQGSNEQFF
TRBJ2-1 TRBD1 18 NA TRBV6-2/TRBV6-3 TGTGCCAGCAGTTACTCGAAATTTCGACAGGGGGCCCCCAATGAGCAGTTCTTC CASSYSKFRQGAPNEQFF
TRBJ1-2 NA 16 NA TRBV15 TGTGCCACCAGCAGAGACGGACAGCTTGCTAACTATGGCTACACCTTC CATSRDGQLANYGYTF
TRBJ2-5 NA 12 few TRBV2 TGTGCCAGCAGGGGGGACAAAGAGACCCAGTACTTC CASRGDKETQYF
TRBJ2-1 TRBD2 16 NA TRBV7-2 TGTGCCAGCAGCCCAACCTCCGGGACTAGCGGGGGGGAGCAGTTCTTC CASSPTSGTSGGEQFF
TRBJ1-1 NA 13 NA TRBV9 TGTGCCAGCAGCGGAGCGGGAGGGTCGGAAGCTTTCTTT CASSGAGGSEAFF
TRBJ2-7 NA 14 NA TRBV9 TGTGCCAGCAGCCCTCGGGATTACCCCGACGAGCAGTACTTC CASSPRDYPDEQYF
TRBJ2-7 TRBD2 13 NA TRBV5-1 TGCGCCAGCAGACAGCGGGAGATCGGCGAGCAGTACTTC CASRQREIGEQYF
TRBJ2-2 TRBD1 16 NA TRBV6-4 TGTGCCAGCAGTAAAGGACAGGGACTGAACACCGGGGAGCTGTTTTTT CASSKGQGLNTGELFF
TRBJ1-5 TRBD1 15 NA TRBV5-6 TGTGCCAGCAGCAGAACACAGGGGGGGTATCAGCCCCAGCATTTT CASSRTQGGYQPQHF
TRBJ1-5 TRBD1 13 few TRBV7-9 TGTGCCAGCAGCGGGACAGGGGGTCAGCCCCAGCATTTT CASSGTGGQPQHF
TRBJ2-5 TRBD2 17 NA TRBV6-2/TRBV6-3 TGTGCCAGCAGTTACTCGGCAACTAGCGGGCGACAAGAGACCCAGTACTTC CASSYSATSGRQETQYF
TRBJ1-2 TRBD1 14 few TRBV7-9 TGTGCCAGCAGCCGGGACAGGAGTCTCTATGGCTACACCTTC CASSRDRSLYGYTF
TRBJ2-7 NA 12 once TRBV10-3 TGTGCCATCAGTGTCTCCGGCTACGAGCAGTACTTC CAISVSGYEQYF
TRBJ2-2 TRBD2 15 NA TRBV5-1 TGCGCCACACATCTGGGACTAGCGGAGACCGGGGAGCTGTTTTTT CATHLGLAETGELFF
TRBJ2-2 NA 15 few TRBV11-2 TGTGCCAGCAGCTTCGGGAACGCGAACACCGGGGAGCTGTTTTTT CASSFGNANTGELFF
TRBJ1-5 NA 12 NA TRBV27 TGTGCCAGCAGCCTAGCCAATCAGCCCCAGCATTTT CASSLANQPQHF
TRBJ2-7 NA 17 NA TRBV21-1 TGTGCCAGCAGCAAACCTCGGGACAGGGGCGATCGTTACGAGCAGTACTTC CASSKPRDRGDRYEQYF
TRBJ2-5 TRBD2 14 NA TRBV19 TGTGCCAGTACCCCTACTAGCGGGACTGCGACCCAGTACTTC CASTPTSGTATQYF
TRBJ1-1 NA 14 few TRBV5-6 TGTGCCAGCAGTTGGGGGCCCGGGAACACTGAAGCTTTCTTT CASSWGPGNTEAFF
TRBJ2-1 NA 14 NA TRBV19 TGTGCCAGTAGTATGCGGGTAGGTGGCAATGAGCAGTTCTTC CASSMRVGGNEQFF